The source of this T cell receptor beta chain is a study of T cell changes during pregnancy in multiple sclerosis. Trimming stripped 5 bases from V and 14 bases from J, with 16 bases between. Germline V gives CDR1 SGHDT, CDR2 YYEEEE. The CDR3 consists of 11 residues. The data were produced by immunoSEQ multiplex PCR, yet TCRdb's version contains in-frame clones alone and is incomplete. The table lists some 59,000 clones, less than 95% of them singletons. The chain links TRBV5-6 to TRBJ1-2; D perhaps matches TRBD1 (5 bases). The sequence was collected from a female donor in good health, enrolled as a control in a pregnancy study. This sample comprised peripheral blood, obtained in the third trimester of pregnancy. In DNA, the CDR3 is TGTGCCAGCAGTCGTGACAGTCTAGGAACCTTC. It is translated as CASSRDSLGTF.